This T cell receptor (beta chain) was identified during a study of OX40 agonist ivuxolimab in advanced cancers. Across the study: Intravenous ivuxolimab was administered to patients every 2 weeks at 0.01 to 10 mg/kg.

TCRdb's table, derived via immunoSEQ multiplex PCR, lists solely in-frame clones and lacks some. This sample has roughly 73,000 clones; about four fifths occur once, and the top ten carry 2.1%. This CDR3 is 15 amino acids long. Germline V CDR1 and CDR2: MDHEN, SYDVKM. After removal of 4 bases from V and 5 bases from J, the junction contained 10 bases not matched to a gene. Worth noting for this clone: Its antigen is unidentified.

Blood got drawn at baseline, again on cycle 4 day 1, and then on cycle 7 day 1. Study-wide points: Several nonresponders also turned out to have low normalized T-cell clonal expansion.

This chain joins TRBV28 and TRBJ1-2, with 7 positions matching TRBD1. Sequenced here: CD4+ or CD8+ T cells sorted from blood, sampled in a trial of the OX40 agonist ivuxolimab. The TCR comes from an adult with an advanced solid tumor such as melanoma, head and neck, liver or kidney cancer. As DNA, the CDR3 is TGTGCCAGCAGTTCACTCTCGACAGGGAAATATGGCTACACCTTC. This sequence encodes CASSSLSTGKYGYTF.